Presented here are 9 T cell receptor beta chains from one specimen sequenced in a study of OX40 agonist ivuxolimab in advanced cancers. TCRdb keeps only in-frame clones here, not all; method: immunoSEQ multiplex PCR. Of approximately 82,000 clones listed, about 90% were seen once; the top ten hold roughly 4.5%. The sequencing here drew on CD4+ or CD8+ T cells sorted from blood, taken in a trial of the OX40 agonist ivuxolimab. These receptor sequences come from an adult with an advanced solid tumor such as melanoma, head and neck, liver or kidney cancer.

The chain combines TRBV4-1 with TRBJ2-2, with D possibly matching TRBD1 (6 bases). Germline CDR1 MGHRA, CDR2 YSYEKL. This CDR3 has 16 residues. V was shortened by 3 bases and J by 6 bases, with 17 bases between the two germline ends. CDR3: CASSHLDRTPAGELFF. CDR3 nucleotides: TGCGCCAGCAGCCACCTTGACAGGACGCCCGCCGGGGAGCTGTTTTTT.

For the CDR3, the DNA is TGTGCCAGCAGTGAAGTCGGCAGTTTGGGCACTGAAGCTTTCTTT. This gives the protein CASSEVGSLGTEAFF. The chain is built from TRBV25-1 and TRBJ1-1, with D unresolved. Germline lookup yields CDR1 MGHDK and CDR2 SYGVNS. The length of the CDR3 is 15 residues. The V and J ends lost 2 bases and 4 bases respectively, with 14 bases between them.

This chain links TRBV5-1 with TRBJ2-6; no definite D call. Germline V gives CDR1 SGHRS, CDR2 YFSETQ. V lost 1 base, J lost 2 bases, and 7 bases lay in between. This CDR3 comprises 15 residues. CDR3 residues: CASSLISAGANVLTF. The CDR3 DNA reads as TGCGCCAGCAGCTTGATCTCAGCTGGGGCCAACGTCCTGACTTTC.

The chain recombines TRBV7-2 with TRBJ2-2, with 8 bases that match TRBD2. CDR3 size: 16 residues. Germline CDR1 reads SGHTA; CDR2 reads FQGNSA. J gave up 6 bases and V 7 bases, and 13 bases lay outside the gene matches. For the CDR3, the DNA is TGTGCCAGCACCAAAGAGGGAGCGGGAGTTTCCGGGGAGCTGTTTTTT. Its translation is CASTKEGAGVSGELFF.

The genes are TRBV5-1 and TRBJ1-3; tentative D call: TRBD1 (5 bases). CDR1 and CDR2 (germline): SGHRS, YFSETQ. V lost 2 bases and J 0 bases, leaving 12 bases between the germline ends. The CDR3 covers 16 residues. Here the CDR3 DNA reads TGCGCCAGCAGCTTTCAAGGGGTGAGCTCTGGAAACACCATATATTTT. Translating it yields CASSFQGVSSGNTIYF.

The chain employs TRBV2 and TRBJ2-1; D uncertain. Per the germline V gene, CDR1 is SNHLY and CDR2 is FYNNEI. The CDR3 runs 13 residues. The ends were cut back, 6 bases at V and 0 bases at J, with 6 bases in the middle. The CDR3 reads CASSFSSYNEQFF. The CDR3 DNA follows: TGTGCCAGCAGCTTTAGCTCCTACAATGAGCAGTTCTTC.

This clone has more than one count but fewer than ten. The rearrangement links TRBV5-1 to TRBJ1-5; no firm D call. CDR3 length: 13 amino acids. The germline V gene encodes CDR1 SGHRS and CDR2 YFSETQ. The V end lost 3 bases, the J end lost 5 bases, and 9 bases lay between the germline ends. The CDR3 protein is CASSSHPDQPQHF. CDR3 bases: TGCGCCAGCAGCTCCCACCCGGATCAGCCCCAGCATTTT.

The chain uses TRBV5-6 and TRBJ2-7; possibly TRBD1 or TRBD2 for D (5 bases each). V lost 2 bases and J 6 bases, leaving 18 bases between the germline ends. Germline V CDR1 and CDR2: SGHDT, YYEEEE. The length of the CDR3 is 15 residues. For the CDR3, the DNA is TGTGCCAGCAGCTTTTTGTCCGGAGAGGGGTCCGAGCAGTACTTC. It codes for CASSFLSGEGSEQYF.

The gene calls are TRBV10-3 and TRBJ1-2, with 12 nucleotides matching TRBD1. Losses at the gene ends were 6 bases for V and 6 bases for J; bases not matched to a gene: 8. Germline CDR1 and CDR2: ENHRY and SYGVKD. The CDR3 is 15 amino acids. CDR3 in amino acids: CAIRGQGAFIDGYTF. DNA for the CDR3: TGTGCCATCAGGGGACAGGGGGCGTTTATCGATGGCTACACCTTC.